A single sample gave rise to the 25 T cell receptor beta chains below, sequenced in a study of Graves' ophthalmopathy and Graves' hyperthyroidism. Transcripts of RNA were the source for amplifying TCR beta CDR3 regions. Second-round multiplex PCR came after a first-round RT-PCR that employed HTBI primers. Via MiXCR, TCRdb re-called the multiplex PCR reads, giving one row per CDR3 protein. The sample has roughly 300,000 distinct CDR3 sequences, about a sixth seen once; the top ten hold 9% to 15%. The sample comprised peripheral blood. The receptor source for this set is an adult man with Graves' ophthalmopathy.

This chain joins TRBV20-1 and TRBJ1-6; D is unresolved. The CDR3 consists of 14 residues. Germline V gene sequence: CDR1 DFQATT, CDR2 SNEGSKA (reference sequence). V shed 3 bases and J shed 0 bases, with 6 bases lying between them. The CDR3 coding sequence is TGCAGTGCTAGGAGAAGCTCCTATAATTCACCCCTCCACTTT. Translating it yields CSARRSSYNSPLHF.

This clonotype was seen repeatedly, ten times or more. This CDR3 is CASSVLRDQPQHF. As DNA, the CDR3 is TGTGCCAGCAGCGTACTTAGAGATCAGCCCCAGCATTTT. This rearrangement joins TRBV5-5 to TRBJ1-5, with D hard to call. V lost 4 bases, J lost 5 bases, and 10 bases lay in between. The CDR3 consists of 13 residues. The germline gives CDR1 SGHKS, CDR2 YYEKEE (reference sequence). The complete variable domain, with remaining parts taken from reference TRBV5-5 and TRBJ1-5, reads DAGVTQSPTHLIKTRGQQVTLRCSPISGHKSVSWYQQVLGQGPQFIFQYYEKEERGRGNFPDRFSARQFPNYSSELNVNALLLGDSALYLCASSVLRDQPQHFGDGTRLSIL.

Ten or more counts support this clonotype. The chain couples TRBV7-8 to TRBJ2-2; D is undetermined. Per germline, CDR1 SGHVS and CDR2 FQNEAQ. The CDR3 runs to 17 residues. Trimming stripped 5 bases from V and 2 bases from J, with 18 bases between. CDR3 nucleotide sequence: TGTGCCAGCAGCCGTGCAGCAGGACCGGAAAACACCGGGGAGCTGTTTTTT. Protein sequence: CASSRAAGPENTGELFF.

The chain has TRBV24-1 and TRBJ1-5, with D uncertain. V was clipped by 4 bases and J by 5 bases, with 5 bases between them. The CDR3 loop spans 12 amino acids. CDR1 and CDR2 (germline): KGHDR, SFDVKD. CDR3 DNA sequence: TGTGCCACCAGTGAGGGTTATCAGCCCCAGCATTTT. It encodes CATSEGYQPQHF.

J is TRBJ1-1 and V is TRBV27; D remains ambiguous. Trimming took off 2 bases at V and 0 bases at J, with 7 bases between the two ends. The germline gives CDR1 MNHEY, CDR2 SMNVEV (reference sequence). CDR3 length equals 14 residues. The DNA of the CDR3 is TGTGCCAGCAGTTTAACGACCCTGAACACTGAAGCTTTCTTT. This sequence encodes CASSLTTLNTEAFF.

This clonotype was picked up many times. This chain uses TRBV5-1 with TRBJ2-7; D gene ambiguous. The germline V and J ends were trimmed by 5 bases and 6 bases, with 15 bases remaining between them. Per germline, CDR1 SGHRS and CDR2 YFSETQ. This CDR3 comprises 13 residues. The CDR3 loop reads CASSSRAPLEQYF. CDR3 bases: TGCGCCAGCAGTTCAAGAGCGCCCCTCGAGCAGTACTTC.

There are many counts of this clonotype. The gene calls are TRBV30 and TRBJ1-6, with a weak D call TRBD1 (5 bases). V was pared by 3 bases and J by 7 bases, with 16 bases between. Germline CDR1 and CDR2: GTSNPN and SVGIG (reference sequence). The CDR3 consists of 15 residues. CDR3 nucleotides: TGTGCCTGGAGCGGCCACTCGGGACGGAATTCACCCCTCCACTTT. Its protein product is CAWSGHSGRNSPLHF. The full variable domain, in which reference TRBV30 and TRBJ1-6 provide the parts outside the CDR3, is SQTIHQWPATLVQPVGSPLSLECTVEGTSNPNLYWYRQAAGRGLQLLFYSVGIGQISSEVPQNLSASRPQDRQFILSSKKLLLSDSGFYLCAWSGHSGRNSPLHFGNGTRLTVT.

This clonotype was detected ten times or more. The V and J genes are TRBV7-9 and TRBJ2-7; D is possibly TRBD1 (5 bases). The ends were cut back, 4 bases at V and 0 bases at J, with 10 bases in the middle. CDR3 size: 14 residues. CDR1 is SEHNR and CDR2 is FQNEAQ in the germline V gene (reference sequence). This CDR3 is CASSSTTVSYEQYF. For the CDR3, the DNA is TGTGCCAGCAGCTCAACGACAGTCTCCTACGAGCAGTACTTC.

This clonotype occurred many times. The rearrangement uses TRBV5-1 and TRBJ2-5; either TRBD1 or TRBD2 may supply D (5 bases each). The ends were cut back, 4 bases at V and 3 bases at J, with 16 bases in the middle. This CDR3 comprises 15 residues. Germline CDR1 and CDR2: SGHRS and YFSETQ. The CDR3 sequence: CASSPVGTLEETQYF. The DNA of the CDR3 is TGCGCCAGCAGCCCGGTAGGGACCTTGGAAGAGACCCAGTACTTC.

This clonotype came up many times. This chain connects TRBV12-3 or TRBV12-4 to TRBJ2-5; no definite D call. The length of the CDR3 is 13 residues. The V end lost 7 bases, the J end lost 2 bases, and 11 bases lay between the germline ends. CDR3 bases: TGTGCCAGCAAGTCTGGCCTACAAGAGACCCAGTACTTC. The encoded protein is CASKSGLQETQYF.

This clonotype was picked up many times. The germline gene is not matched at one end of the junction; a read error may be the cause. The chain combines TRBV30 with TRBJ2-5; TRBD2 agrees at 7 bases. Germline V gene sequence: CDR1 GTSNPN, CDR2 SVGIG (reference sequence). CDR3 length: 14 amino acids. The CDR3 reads CAGRGLAAIETQYF. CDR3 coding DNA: TGTGCCGGGAGAGGGCTAGCGGCAATTGAGACCCAGTACTTC.

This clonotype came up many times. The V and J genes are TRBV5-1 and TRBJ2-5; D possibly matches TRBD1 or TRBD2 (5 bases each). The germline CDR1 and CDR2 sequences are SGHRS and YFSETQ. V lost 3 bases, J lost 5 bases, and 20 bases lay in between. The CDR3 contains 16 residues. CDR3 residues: CASSSMRNRGVETQYF. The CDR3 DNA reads TGCGCCAGCAGCTCGATGCGAAATAGGGGAGTGGAGACCCAGTACTTC.

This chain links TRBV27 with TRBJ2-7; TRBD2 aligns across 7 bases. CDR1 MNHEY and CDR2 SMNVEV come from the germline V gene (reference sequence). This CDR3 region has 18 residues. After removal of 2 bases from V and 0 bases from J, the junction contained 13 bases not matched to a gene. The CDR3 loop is CASSLEVVAGVLSYEQYF. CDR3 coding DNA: TGTGCCAGCAGTTTAGAAGTGGTGGCGGGGGTCCTCTCCTACGAGCAGTACTTC.

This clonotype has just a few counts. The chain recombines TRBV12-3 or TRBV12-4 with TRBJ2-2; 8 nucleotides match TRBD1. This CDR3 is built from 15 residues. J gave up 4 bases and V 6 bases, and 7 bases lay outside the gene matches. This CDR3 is CASRPGGRVTGELFF. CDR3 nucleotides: TGTGCCAGCAGACCAGGGGGCCGGGTCACCGGGGAGCTGTTTTTT.

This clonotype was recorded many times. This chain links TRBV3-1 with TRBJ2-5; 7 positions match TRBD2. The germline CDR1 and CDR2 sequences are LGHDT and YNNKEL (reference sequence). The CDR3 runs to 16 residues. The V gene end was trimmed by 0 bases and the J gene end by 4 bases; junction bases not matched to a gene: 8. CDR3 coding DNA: TGTGCCAGCAGCCAAGATCGGGGACTACTCACAGAGACCCAGTACTTC. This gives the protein CASSQDRGLLTETQYF.

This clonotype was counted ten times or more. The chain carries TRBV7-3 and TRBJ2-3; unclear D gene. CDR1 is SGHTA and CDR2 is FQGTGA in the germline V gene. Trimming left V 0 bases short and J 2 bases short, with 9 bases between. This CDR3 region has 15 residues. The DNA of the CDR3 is TGTGCCAGCAGCTTAACCGTCAGGACCACAGATACGCAGTATTTT. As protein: CASSLTVRTTDTQYF.

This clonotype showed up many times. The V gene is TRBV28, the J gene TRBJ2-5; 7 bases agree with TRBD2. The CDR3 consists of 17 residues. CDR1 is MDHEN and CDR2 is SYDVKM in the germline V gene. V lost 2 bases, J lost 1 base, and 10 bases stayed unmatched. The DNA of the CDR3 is TGTGCCAGCAGTTTAGACCCGAGCAGCGGGGCCCAAGAGACCCAGTACTTC. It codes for CASSLDPSSGAQETQYF.

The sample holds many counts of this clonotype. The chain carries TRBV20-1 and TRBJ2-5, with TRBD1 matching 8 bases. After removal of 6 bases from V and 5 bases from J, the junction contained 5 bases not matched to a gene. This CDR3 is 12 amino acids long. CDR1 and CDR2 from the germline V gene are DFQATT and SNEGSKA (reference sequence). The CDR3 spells CSAGQGPETQYF. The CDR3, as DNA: TGCAGTGCCGGACAGGGCCCGGAGACCCAGTACTTC.

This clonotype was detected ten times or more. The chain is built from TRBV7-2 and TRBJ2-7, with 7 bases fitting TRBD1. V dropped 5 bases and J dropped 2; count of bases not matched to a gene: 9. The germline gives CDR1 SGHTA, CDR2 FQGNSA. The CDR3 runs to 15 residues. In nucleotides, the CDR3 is TGTGCCAGCAGCCAGACAGGGTTTTCGACCTACGAGCAGTACTTC. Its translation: CASSQTGFSTYEQYF. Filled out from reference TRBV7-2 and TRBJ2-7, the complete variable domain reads GAGVSQSPSNKVTEKGKDVELRCDPISGHTALYWYRQSLGQGLEFLIYFQGNSAPDKSGLPSDRFSAERTGGSVSTLTIQRTQQEDSAVYLCASSQTGFSTYEQYFGPGTRLTVT.

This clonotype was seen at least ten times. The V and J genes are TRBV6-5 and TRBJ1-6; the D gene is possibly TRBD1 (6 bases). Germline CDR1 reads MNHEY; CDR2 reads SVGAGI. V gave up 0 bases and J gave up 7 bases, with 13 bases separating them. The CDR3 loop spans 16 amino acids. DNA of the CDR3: TGTGCCAGCAGTTACTCGACCGGACAGAAGAATTCACCCCTCCACTTT. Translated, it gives CASSYSTGQKNSPLHF.

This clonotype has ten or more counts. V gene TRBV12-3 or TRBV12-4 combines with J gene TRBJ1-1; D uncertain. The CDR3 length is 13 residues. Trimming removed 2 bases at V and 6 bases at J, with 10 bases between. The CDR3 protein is CASSLYTRPEAFF. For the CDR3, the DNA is TGTGCCAGCAGTTTATACACCCGGCCTGAAGCTTTCTTT.

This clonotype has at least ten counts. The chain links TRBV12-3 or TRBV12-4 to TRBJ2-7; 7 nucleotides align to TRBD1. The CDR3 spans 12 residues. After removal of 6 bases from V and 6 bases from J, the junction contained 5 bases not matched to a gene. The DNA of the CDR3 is TGTGCCAGCAGGGACGACAGGGTCGAGCAGTACTTC. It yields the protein CASRDDRVEQYF.

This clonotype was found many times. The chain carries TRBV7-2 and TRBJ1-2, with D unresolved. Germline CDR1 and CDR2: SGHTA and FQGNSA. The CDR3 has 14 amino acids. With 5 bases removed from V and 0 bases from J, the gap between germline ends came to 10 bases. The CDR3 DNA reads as TGTGCCAGCAGCCCCCGGGTCCCTAACTATGGCTACACCTTC. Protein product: CASSPRVPNYGYTF.

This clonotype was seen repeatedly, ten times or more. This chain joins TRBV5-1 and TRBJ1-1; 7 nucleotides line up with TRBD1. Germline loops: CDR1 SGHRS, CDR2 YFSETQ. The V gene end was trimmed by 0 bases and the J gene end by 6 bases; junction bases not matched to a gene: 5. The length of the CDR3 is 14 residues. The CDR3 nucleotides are TGCGCCAGCAGCTTGGGGGCAGGGGGGGCTGAAGCTTTCTTT. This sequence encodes CASSLGAGGAEAFF.

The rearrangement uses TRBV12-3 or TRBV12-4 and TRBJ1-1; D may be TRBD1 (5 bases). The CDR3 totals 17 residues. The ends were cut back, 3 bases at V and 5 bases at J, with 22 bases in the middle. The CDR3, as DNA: TGTGCCAGCAGTTTGAGTCTAAGGACAAAAGGGGATACTGAAGCTTTCTTT. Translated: CASSLSLRTKGDTEAFF.